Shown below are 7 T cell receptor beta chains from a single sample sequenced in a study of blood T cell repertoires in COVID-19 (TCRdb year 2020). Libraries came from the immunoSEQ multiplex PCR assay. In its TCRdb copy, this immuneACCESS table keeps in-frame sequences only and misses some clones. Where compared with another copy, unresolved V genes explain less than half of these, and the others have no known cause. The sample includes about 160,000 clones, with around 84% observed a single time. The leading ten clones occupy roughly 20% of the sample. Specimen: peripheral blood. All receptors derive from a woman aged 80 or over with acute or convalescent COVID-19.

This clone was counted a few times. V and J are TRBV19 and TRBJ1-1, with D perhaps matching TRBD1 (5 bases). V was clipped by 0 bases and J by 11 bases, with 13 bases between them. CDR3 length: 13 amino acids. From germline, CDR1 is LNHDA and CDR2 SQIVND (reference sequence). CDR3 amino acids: CASSIDHPGLAFF. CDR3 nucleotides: TGTGCCAGTAGTATAGATCATCCGGGACTTGCTTTCTTT.

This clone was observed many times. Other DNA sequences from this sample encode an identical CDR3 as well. The CDR3 nucleotides are TGTGCCAGCAGCCAACGGGCAGGGGGCTCTTATGGCTACACCTTC. Translation gives CASSQRAGGSYGYTF. The chain carries TRBV3-1 (or the pseudogene TRBV3-2) and TRBJ1-2; 8 bases match TRBD1. This CDR3 has 15 residues. J gave up 5 bases and V 2 bases, and 7 bases lay outside the gene matches. Germline values: CDR1 LGHDT, CDR2 YNNKEL (reference sequence).

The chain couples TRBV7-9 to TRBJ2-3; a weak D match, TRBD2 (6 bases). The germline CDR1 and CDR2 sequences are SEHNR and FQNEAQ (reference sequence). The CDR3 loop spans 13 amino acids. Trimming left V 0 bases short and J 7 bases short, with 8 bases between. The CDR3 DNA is TGTGCCAGCAGCTTAGCGGGGGGAAATACGCAGTATTTT. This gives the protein CASSLAGGNTQYF.

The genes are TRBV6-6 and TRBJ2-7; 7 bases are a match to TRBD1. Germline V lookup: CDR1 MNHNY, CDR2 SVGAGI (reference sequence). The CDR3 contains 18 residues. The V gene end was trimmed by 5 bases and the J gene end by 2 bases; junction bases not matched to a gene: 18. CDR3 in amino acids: CASSHLSGQRKFPYEQYF. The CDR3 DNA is TGTGCCAGCAGTCACCTCTCGGGACAGAGGAAATTCCCCTACGAGCAGTACTTC.

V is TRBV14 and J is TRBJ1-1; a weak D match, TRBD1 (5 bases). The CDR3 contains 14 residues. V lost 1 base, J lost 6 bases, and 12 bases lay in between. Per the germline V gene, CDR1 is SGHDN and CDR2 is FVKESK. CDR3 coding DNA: TGTGCCAGCAGCCAAGGTGGAGGGGTACCTGAAGCTTTCTTT. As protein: CASSQGGGVPEAFF. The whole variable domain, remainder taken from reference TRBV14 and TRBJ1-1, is EAGVTQFPSHSVIEKGQTVTLRCDPISGHDNLYWYRRVMGKEIKFLLHFVKESKQDESGMPNNRFLAERTGGTYSTLKVQPAELEDSGVYFCASSQGGGVPEAFFGQGTRLTVV.

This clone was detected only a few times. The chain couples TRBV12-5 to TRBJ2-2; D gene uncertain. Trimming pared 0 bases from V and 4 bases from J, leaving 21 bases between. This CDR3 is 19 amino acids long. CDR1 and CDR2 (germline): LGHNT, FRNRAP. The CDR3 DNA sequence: TGTGCTAGTGGTTTGGTACAAGGCGGTGGAAGCCTGATCACCGGGGAGCTGTTTTTT. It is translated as CASGLVQGGGSLITGELFF.

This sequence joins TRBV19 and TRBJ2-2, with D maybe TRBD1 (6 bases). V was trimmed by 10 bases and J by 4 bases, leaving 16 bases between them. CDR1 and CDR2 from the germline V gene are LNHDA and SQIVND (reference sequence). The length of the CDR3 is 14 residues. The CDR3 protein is CATGAGSSTGELFF. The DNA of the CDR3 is TGTGCCACAGGGGCGGGTAGTAGCACCGGGGAGCTGTTTTTT.